The 10 T cell receptor beta chains below come from one sample, sequenced in a study of patients and donors after allogeneic stem cell transplantation. TCRdb redid the calling of the RT-PCR reads with MiXCR, one entry per CDR3 protein. The top ten clones hold over 6% of a sample with 400,000 to 500,000 distinct CDR3 sequences, more than 15% of them seen once. Material: blood, either unsorted or a sorted T cell fraction (not recorded which). These receptors came from a human donor who was either an allogeneic HSCT recipient or a stem cell or donor lymphocyte infusion donor (not recorded which). It is not recorded whose cells these are; they may come from a transplant donor.

The chain has TRBV6-5 and TRBJ1-1; weak D call: TRBD1 (5 bases). CDR1 is MNHEY, CDR2 SVGAGI, per germline. The V and J ends lost 0 bases and 4 bases respectively, with 12 bases between them. The length of the CDR3 is 15 residues. The CDR3 spells CASSYSAGMGTEAFF. The CDR3 DNA follows: TGTGCCAGCAGTTACTCCGCAGGGATGGGCACTGAAGCTTTCTTT.

There are a few counts of this clonotype. The V call is TRBV19, the J call TRBJ2-7; a possible D gene is TRBD1 (6 bases). V lost 3 bases, J lost 2 bases, and 20 bases lay in between. CDR1 LNHDA and CDR2 SQIVND come from the germline V gene (reference sequence). There are 17 residues in the CDR3. The CDR3 bases are TGTGCCAGTAGTATTTCTGCGTATGGGGGCAAGCCCTACGAGCAGTACTTC. Encoded protein: CASSISAYGGKPYEQYF.

The chain joins TRBV6-5 to TRBJ1-6; perhaps TRBD1 as D (6 bases). Per germline, CDR1 MNHEY and CDR2 SVGAGI. V dropped 0 bases and J dropped 8 bases, with 11 bases sitting between them. The CDR3 consists of 15 residues. The CDR3, as DNA: TGTGCCAGCAGTTACTCGGACAGTGGATATTCACCCCTCCACTTT. Translation: CASSYSDSGYSPLHF.

This clonotype was counted between two and nine times. V and J are TRBV7-9 and TRBJ1-3, with no clear D. The length of the CDR3 is 16 residues. Trimming removed 1 base at V and 0 bases at J, with 10 bases between. Germline V gives CDR1 SEHNR, CDR2 FQNEAQ (reference sequence). Written as DNA, the CDR3 is TGTGCCAGCAGCTTAGACCTCTCGGGCTCTGGAAACACCATATATTTT. Translation gives CASSLDLSGSGNTIYF.

This clonotype was seen more than once but under ten times. V is TRBV5-1 and J is TRBJ2-7; tentatively, D is TRBD1 (5 bases). Trimming stripped 5 bases from V and 2 bases from J, with 14 bases between. This CDR3 contains 14 residues. Germline loops: CDR1 SGHRS, CDR2 YFSETQ. The CDR3 coding sequence is TGCGCCAGCAGACCAGGGCCTGGGGCCTACGAGCAGTACTTC. Translating it yields CASRPGPGAYEQYF.

In its sample, this clonotype was seen a few times. The chain joins TRBV2 to TRBJ1-1; D gene unclear. The ends were cut back, 5 bases at V and 3 bases at J, with 7 bases in the middle. CDR1 and CDR2 from the germline V gene are SNHLY and FYNNEI. The CDR3 is 12 amino acids. The CDR3 nucleotides are TGTGCCAGCAGTATATGGGACACTGAAGCTTTCTTT. Its translation: CASSIWDTEAFF.

There are many counts of this clonotype. V is TRBV7-9 and J is TRBJ2-2, with D unclear. CDR1 and CDR2 (germline): SEHNR, FQNEAQ (reference sequence). This CDR3 comprises 14 residues. V was shortened by 5 bases and J by 1 base, with 8 bases between the two germline ends. CDR3 sequence: CASSNVMNTGELFF. CDR3 nucleotides: TGTGCCAGCAGCAACGTTATGAACACCGGGGAGCTGTTTTTT.

This clonotype has only a few counts. This chain joins TRBV11-3 and TRBJ2-7; TRBD1 matches at 7 bases. The V gene end was trimmed by 6 bases and the J gene end by 2 bases; junction bases not matched to a gene: 7. The germline V gene encodes CDR1 SGHNT and CDR2 YENEEA. This CDR3 has 14 amino acids. CDR3 sequence (DNA): TGTGCCAGCAGGGGACAGAAAATTCCCTACGAGCAGTACTTC. Amino acids: CASRGQKIPYEQYF.

This clonotype appeared a few times. This sequence joins TRBV6-1 and TRBJ1-2; D gene ambiguous. CDR3 length: 13 residues. The V and J ends lost 9 bases and 0 bases respectively, with 11 bases between them. The germline V gene has CDR1 MNHNS and CDR2 SASEGT. The CDR3 loop reads CASEAGSNYGYTF. DNA for the CDR3: TGTGCCAGTGAAGCGGGTTCTAACTATGGCTACACCTTC.

V and J are TRBV12-3 or TRBV12-4 and TRBJ2-1, with TRBD2 matching 14 bases. The CDR3 sequence is 15 residues long. After removal of 5 bases from V and 8 bases from J, the junction contained 5 bases not matched to a gene. CDR3 DNA sequence: TGTGCCAGCAGTAGGACTAGCGGGGGGCCCCATGAGCAGTTCTTC. Its protein product is CASSRTSGGPHEQFF.